Shown below are 22 T cell receptor beta chains from a single sample sequenced in a study of OX40 agonist ivuxolimab in advanced cancers. Data came from immunoSEQ multiplex PCR; TCRdb stores just in-frame clones and leaves some out. The sample lists about 82,000 clones, about 87% occurring once. The sample consisted of CD4+ or CD8+ T cells sorted from blood, taken in a trial of the OX40 agonist ivuxolimab. The source of these receptors is an adult with an advanced solid tumor such as melanoma, head and neck, liver or kidney cancer.

The chain carries TRBV6-5 and TRBJ2-3; 13 positions match TRBD2. There are 16 residues in the CDR3. The germline V gene encodes CDR1 MNHEY and CDR2 SVGAGI. V gave up 1 base and J gave up 5 bases; unmatched junction bases: 3. CDR3: CASSYWGLAGRDTQYF. CDR3 in DNA: TGTGCCAGCAGTTACTGGGGACTAGCGGGGAGAGATACGCAGTATTTT.

The CDR3 is CAGGGGMGNQPQHF. The DNA of the CDR3 is TGTGCCGGCGGTGGGGGGATGGGCAATCAGCCCCAGCATTTT. J is TRBJ1-5 and V is TRBV2; D might be TRBD1 (5 bases). Trimming stripped 11 bases from V and 2 bases from J, with 16 bases between. Germline values: CDR1 SNHLY, CDR2 FYNNEI. This CDR3 has 14 amino acids.

The rearrangement uses TRBV21-1 and TRBJ2-7; the table assigns TRBD1, which was not confirmed against the DNA. TRBV21-1 has pseudogene status. The CDR3 loop spans 16 amino acids. The DNA of the CDR3 is TGTGCCAGCAAGGACAGACAGATCCACCGACCCTACGAGCAGTACTTC. Translation gives CASKDRQIHRPYEQYF.

The rearrangement joins TRBV30 to TRBJ2-1; D unclear. Germline CDR1 reads GTSNPN; CDR2 reads SVGIG (reference sequence). The CDR3 runs 13 residues. Deletions cut 4 bases from V and 0 bases from J, with 7 bases between. The CDR3 nucleotides read TGTGCCTGGATCCTCAACTCCTACAATGAGCAGTTCTTC. Protein product: CAWILNSYNEQFF. Full variable domain (remainder filled in from reference TRBV30 and TRBJ2-1): SQTIHQWPATLVQPVGSPLSLECTVEGTSNPNLYWYRQAAGRGLQLLFYSVGIGQISSEVPQNLSASRPQDRQFILSSKKLLLSDSGFYLCAWILNSYNEQFFGPGTRLTVL.

This clone has more than one count but fewer than ten. This sample also contains other DNA sequences that code for the same CDR3. This chain joins TRBV5-1 and TRBJ1-2, with unresolved D. Trimming pared 0 bases from V and 0 bases from J, leaving 3 bases between. Germline CDR1 and CDR2: SGHRS and YFSETQ. The CDR3 sequence is 13 residues long. CDR3 nucleotide sequence: TGCGCCAGCAGCTTGGGCACTAACTATGGCTACACCTTC. Translated, it gives CASSLGTNYGYTF.

The V gene is TRBV7-8, the J gene TRBJ2-5; TRBD1 or TRBD2 may be the D gene (5 bases each). The CDR3 sequence is 17 residues long. V gave up 6 bases and J gave up 3 bases, with 23 bases separating them. The germline V gene encodes CDR1 SGHVS and CDR2 FQNEAQ. The CDR3 region has the DNA TGTGCCAGCAGTCGTGGCTTCAGGGCGAGAGGGAAAGAGACCCAGTACTTC. The encoded protein is CASSRGFRARGKETQYF.

J is TRBJ1-2 and V is TRBV6-6, with D perhaps TRBD1 (6 bases). The CDR3 covers 15 residues. V was pared by 0 bases and J by 8 bases, with 16 bases between. Germline loops: CDR1 MNHNY, CDR2 SVGAGI (reference sequence). DNA of the CDR3: TGTGCCAGCAGTTACTCGTTGTCAGGGGCGGGAGGCTACACCTTC. Residues: CASSYSLSGAGGYTF.

The chain is built from TRBV28 and TRBJ2-5; possibly TRBD1 for D (6 bases). The better agreement between TRBJ2-7 and the DNA end casts doubt on the J call. The CDR3 runs to 14 residues. CDR1 and CDR2 from the germline V gene are MDHEN and SYDVKM. CDR3 coding DNA: TGTGCCAGCAGTCCGTCGGGACATCCCTACGAGCAGTACTTC. Its translation: CASSPSGHPYEQYF.

The gene calls are TRBV29-1 and TRBJ2-7; 11 bases align to TRBD1. V dropped 6 bases and J dropped 4; count of bases not matched to a gene: 8. Germline loops: CDR1 SQVTM, CDR2 ANQGSEA. The CDR3 runs 14 residues. CDR3 sequence: CSVLGGTGGYEQYF. The DNA of the CDR3 is TGCAGCGTACTTGGGGGGACAGGGGGGTACGAGCAGTACTTC.

The chain uses TRBV7-9 and TRBJ2-7; tentative D call: TRBD2 (5 bases). The V gene lost 2 bases and the J gene lost 0 bases, with 8 bases spanning the gap. The CDR3 is 14 amino acids. CDR1 is SEHNR and CDR2 is FQNEAQ in the germline V gene (reference sequence). CDR3 nucleotide sequence: TGTGCCAGCAGCTTACCTAGCAGCTCCTACGAGCAGTACTTC. Translated: CASSLPSSSYEQYF.

CDR3 nucleotides: TGTGCCAGCAGTAACACGGGAGGGCCGGGGGAGCTGTTTTTT. It encodes CASSNTGGPGELFF. The chain couples TRBV2 to TRBJ2-2; 8 bases are a match to TRBD2. This CDR3 has 14 amino acids. Germline values: CDR1 SNHLY, CDR2 FYNNEI. V shed 5 bases and J 8 bases; nucleotides not matched to a gene: 7.

The sample holds one count of this clone. This chain joins TRBV5-5 and TRBJ1-5; 7 bases fit TRBD1. V lost 4 bases, J lost 1 base, and 5 bases stayed unmatched. Germline values: CDR1 SGHKS, CDR2 YYEKEE (reference sequence). This CDR3 spans 15 amino acids. CDR3 residues: CASSEGAGSNQPQHF. The CDR3 region has the DNA TGTGCCAGCAGCGAGGGGGCTGGAAGCAATCAGCCCCAGCATTTT.

This clone was seen a single time. An end of the junction does not agree with germline; a read error may underlie this. This chain uses TRBV18 with TRBJ2-3; 7 nucleotides agree with TRBD1. The CDR3 spans 15 residues. Germline-derived CDR1 and CDR2 are KGHSH and LQKENI. In DNA, the CDR3 is TGTGCCAGCTCGCCACCGACAGGGCGCACAGATACGCAGTATTTT. Amino acid sequence: CASSPPTGRTDTQYF.

The J gene is TRBJ2-7, the V gene TRBV10-3, with 8 nucleotides matching TRBD1. This CDR3 contains 16 residues. V lost 3 bases to trimming and J lost 3 bases; unmatched junction nucleotides: 10. CDR1 and CDR2 (germline): ENHRY, SYGVKD. CDR3: CAISDLVGGQDYEQYF. CDR3 coding DNA: TGTGCCATCAGTGACCTCGTAGGGGGACAGGACTACGAGCAGTACTTC.

This sequence joins TRBV18 and TRBJ1-1, with D possibly being TRBD1 (5 bases). This CDR3 comprises 16 residues. Germline-derived CDR1 and CDR2 are KGHSH and LQKENI. Trimming stripped 7 bases from V and 7 bases from J, with 25 bases between. The CDR3 nucleotides are TGTGCCAGCTACGCCAGGCCAAGGTACAGGTATAATGAAGCTTTCTTT. Its translation: CASYARPRYRYNEAFF.

The chain is built from TRBV5-4 and TRBJ2-7; TRBD2 matches at 10 bases. The trim removed 2 bases at V and 6 bases at J, leaving 5 bases unmatched. The CDR3 is made up of 14 amino acids. Germline V gives CDR1 SGHNT, CDR2 YYREEE (reference sequence). CDR3 residues: CASSFSGRSGEQYF. The CDR3 bases are TGTGCCAGCAGCTTTAGCGGGAGGTCCGGCGAGCAGTACTTC.

The rearrangement links TRBV7-9 to TRBJ2-7; 7 bases fit TRBD1. Germline assignment: CDR1 SEHNR and CDR2 FQNEAQ (reference sequence). CDR3 length equals 15 residues. With 5 bases clipped from V and 5 bases from J, the junction kept 12 bases outside the gene matches. CDR3: CASSTTGVVRNEQYF. Written as DNA, the CDR3 is TGTGCCAGCAGCACCACAGGGGTGGTGAGGAACGAGCAGTACTTC.

The chain joins TRBV5-6 to TRBJ1-2; D gene unclear. The CDR3 contains 13 residues. With 2 bases removed from V and 5 bases from J, the gap between germline ends came to 10 bases. Germline-derived CDR1 and CDR2 are SGHDT and YYEEEE. This chain's CDR3 is CASSFPGLYGYTF. The CDR3 bases are TGTGCCAGCAGCTTCCCGGGTCTATATGGCTACACCTTC. Full variable domain (missing parts from reference TRBV5-6 and TRBJ1-2): DAGVTQSPTHLIKTRGQQVTLRCSPKSGHDTVSWYQQALGQGPQFIFQYYEEEERQRGNFPDRFSGHQFPNYSSELNVNALLLGDSALYLCASSFPGLYGYTFGSGTRLTVV.

V usage is TRBV5-5 and J usage is TRBJ1-1; TRBD1 is a possible D gene (5 bases). The CDR3 has 13 residues. Germline V lookup: CDR1 SGHKS, CDR2 YYEKEE (reference sequence). Trimming stripped 2 bases from V and 7 bases from J, with 12 bases between. DNA of the CDR3: TGTGCCAGCAGCTTAAGCAGGGACGGTGAAGCTTTCTTT. Its translation: CASSLSRDGEAFF.

The V call is TRBV14, the J call TRBJ2-6, with D tentatively TRBD1 (6 bases). Germline-derived CDR1 and CDR2 are SGHDN and FVKESK. CDR3 size: 19 residues. The V end lost 2 bases, the J end lost 4 bases, and 21 bases lay between the germline ends. CDR3 nucleotide sequence: TGTGCCAGCAGCCAAACGAAAAGGATCTACAGGGAGGGGGCCAACGTCCTGACTTTC. Translation gives CASSQTKRIYREGANVLTF.

The rearrangement joins TRBV27 to TRBJ2-7; possibly TRBD1 for D (7 bases). The CDR3 loop spans 14 amino acids. Germline-derived CDR1 and CDR2 are MNHEY and SMNVEV (reference sequence). The V gene lost 5 bases and the J gene lost 5 bases, with 16 bases spanning the gap. The CDR3: CASSLNLRGDEQYF. The DNA of the CDR3 is TGTGCCAGCAGTCTGAATCTCAGGGGGGACGAGCAGTACTTC.

V is TRBV10-3 and J is TRBJ2-1; TRBD2 matches at 15 bases. CDR1 is ENHRY, CDR2 SYGVKD, per germline. The length of the CDR3 is 19 residues. The V segment lost 6 bases and the J segment 3 bases; nucleotides outside the gene matches: 12. The DNA of the CDR3 is TGTGCCATCAGCGACCGAGAAGGGACTAGCGGGAGGATCTACAATGAGCAGTTCTTC. This encodes CAISDREGTSGRIYNEQFF.